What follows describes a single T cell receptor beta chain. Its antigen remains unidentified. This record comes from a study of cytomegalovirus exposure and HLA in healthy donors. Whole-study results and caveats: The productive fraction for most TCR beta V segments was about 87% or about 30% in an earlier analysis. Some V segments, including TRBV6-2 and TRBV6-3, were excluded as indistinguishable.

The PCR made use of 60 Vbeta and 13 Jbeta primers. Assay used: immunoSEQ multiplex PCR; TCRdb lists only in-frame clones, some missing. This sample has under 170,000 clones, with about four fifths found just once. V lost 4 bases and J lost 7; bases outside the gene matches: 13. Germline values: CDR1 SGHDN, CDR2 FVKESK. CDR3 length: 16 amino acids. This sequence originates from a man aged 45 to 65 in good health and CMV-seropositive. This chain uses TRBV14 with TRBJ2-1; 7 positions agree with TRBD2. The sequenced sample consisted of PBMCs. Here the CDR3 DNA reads TGTGCCAGCAGCCCCTTCCAGGGAGGGATAGGGAATGAGCAGTTCTTC. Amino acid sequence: CASSPFQGGIGNEQFF. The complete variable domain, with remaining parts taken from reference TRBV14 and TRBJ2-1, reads EAGVTQFPSHSVIEKGQTVTLRCDPISGHDNLYWYRRVMGKEIKFLLHFVKESKQDESGMPNNRFLAERTGGTYSTLKVQPAELEDSGVYFCASSPFQGGIGNEQFFGPGTRLTVL.